The clone carrying this TCR beta chain was detected once. V lost 3 bases and J lost 2, with 14 bases in between. Germline lookup yields CDR1 KGHSH and CDR2 LQKENI. This CDR3 has 16 amino acids. These data belong to a study of cytomegalovirus exposure and HLA in healthy donors. As for the study in general: The 120 or so validation repertoires used a platform that matched the one used for the roughly 650 first-cohort repertoires, as a later analysis reported.

The data were produced by immunoSEQ multiplex PCR, yet TCRdb's version contains in-frame clones alone and is incomplete. This sample has 120,000 or so clones, with 75% to 90% found just once. Sequencing was performed on PBMCs. The rearrangement links TRBV18 to TRBJ2-1, with D possibly matching TRBD1 (6 bases). This sequence was found in a man between 18 and 29 years old in good health and CMV-seropositive. The CDR3, as DNA: TGTGCCAGCTCACCTCAGGACAGAATTACCTACAATGAGCAGTTCTTC. This sequence encodes CASSPQDRITYNEQFF.